The following is a T cell receptor (beta chain) sequence with its context. Antigen specificity is unknown. Expansion with viral peptide pools was applied to antigen-specific CD4+ T cells by the ViraFEST assay prior to sequencing. On day 10 of culture, CD4+ T cells were separated out. Vaccinated participants had no history of SARS-CoV-2 infection and tested negative for nucleocapsid antibodies. Every well housed approximately 2.2 million PBMC, which grew in culture alongside around 10 IU/ml IL-2 and 8.5 to 10 ug/ml peptides. CDR1 is SGHNT and CDR2 is YENEEA in the germline V gene. The CDR3 is 13 amino acids. With 0 bases removed from V and 5 bases from J, the gap between germline ends came to 7 bases. These data belong to a study of vaccination effects on CD4 cells after COVID-19. Study summary: Participants completed two doses of the BNT162b2 or mRNA-1273 vaccine. Study findings and constraints: At late timepoints after vaccination, vaccine- and infection-induced clones shrank markedly.

The data were produced by immunoSEQ multiplex PCR, yet TCRdb's version contains in-frame clones alone and is incomplete. The sample records around 24,000 clones, around 74% being singletons. The sample in question was CD4+ T cells from PBMCs cultured with SARS-CoV-2 spike peptides, obtained before COVID-19 vaccination. The TCR sequence derives from a human donor who received a COVID-19 vaccine. This chain joins TRBV11-3 and TRBJ1-1; D call uncertain. The CDR3 region is CASSLDRRTEAFF. CDR3 nucleotides: TGTGCCAGCAGCTTAGATCGTCGGACTGAAGCTTTCTTT.